Below are 24 T cell receptor beta chains sequenced from a single sample in a study of blood T cell repertoires in COVID-19. Using immunoSEQ multiplex PCR, the repertoire was profiled, and TCRdb retains in-frame clones only, with some absent. The sample records about 120,000 clones, around 87% being singletons. Sequenced material: peripheral blood. These receptors originate from a human donor in a cohort sampled during active COVID-19.

The V and J genes are TRBV7-6 and TRBJ1-6; D is uncertain. The CDR3 loop spans 16 amino acids. V was shortened by 2 bases and J by 0 bases, with 8 bases between the two germline ends. Germline CDR1 reads SGHVS; CDR2 reads FNYEAQ. The CDR3 protein is CASSLTVSSYNSPLHF. The CDR3 region has the DNA TGTGCCAGCAGCTTAACAGTGAGCTCCTATAATTCACCCCTCCACTTT.

This chain's CDR3 is CASGPSHGTGISTDQPQHF. The CDR3 region has the DNA TGTGCTAGTGGACCCTCACATGGGACAGGGATAAGCACAGATCAGCCCCAGCATTTT. This chain links TRBV12-5 with TRBJ1-5, with 9 bases identical to TRBD1. V shed 6 bases and J 5 bases; nucleotides not matched to a gene: 20. From germline, CDR1 is LGHNT and CDR2 FRNRAP. The CDR3 loop spans 19 amino acids.

A single count supports this clone. V gene TRBV13 combines with J gene TRBJ2-1; tentatively, D is TRBD1 (6 bases). Germline V gene lookup returns CDR1 PRHDT and CDR2 FYEKMQ (reference sequence). This CDR3 contains 15 residues. Trimming left V 3 bases short and J 1 base short, with 10 bases between. CDR3 nucleotides: TGTGCCAGCAGCTTTTGGGACACATCCTACAATGAGCAGTTCTTC. Translating gives CASSFWDTSYNEQFF. The variable domain in full, completed from reference TRBV13 and TRBJ2-1, reads AAGVIQSPRHLIKEKRETATLKCYPIPRHDTVYWYQQGPGQDPQFLISFYEKMQSDKGSIPDRFSAQQFSDYHSELNMSSLELGDSALYFCASSFWDTSYNEQFFGPGTRLTVL.

The chain employs TRBV28 and TRBJ2-7; TRBD1 matches at 10 bases. The CDR3 is made up of 15 amino acids. CDR1 is MDHEN, CDR2 SYDVKM, per germline. J gave up 5 bases and V 6 bases, and 10 bases lay outside the gene matches. CDR3 nucleotide sequence: TGTGCCAGCAGCCGCCTACCGGGACAGGGGAACGAGCAGTACTTC. Translating it yields CASSRLPGQGNEQYF.

The chain recombines TRBV6-5 with TRBJ2-7; TRBD2 matches 8 bases. The CDR3 spans 13 residues. The ends lost 6 bases at V and 7 bases at J; junction bases unmatched: 8. Germline V gene data show CDR1 as MNHEY and CDR2 as SVGAGI. In DNA form, the CDR3 reads TGTGCCAGCAGAATAGGACTAGCCGGTGAGCAGTACTTC. This codes for CASRIGLAGEQYF.

V usage is TRBV4-1 and J usage is TRBJ2-7, with 8 bases matching TRBD1. The CDR3 sequence is 16 residues long. Trimming took 5 bases from V and 4 from J; bases not matched to a gene: 13. Per germline, CDR1 MGHRA and CDR2 YSYEKL. The CDR3 DNA follows: TGCGCCAGCAGCGTAAGGACAGGGTCCGATTTATACGAGCAGTACTTC. This codes for CASSVRTGSDLYEQYF.

The chain recombines TRBV2 with TRBJ1-2; D gene uncertain. Trimming shortened V by 3 bases and J by 5 bases, and 16 bases separated the two germline ends. The germline CDR1 and CDR2 sequences are SNHLY and FYNNEI. This CDR3 is 15 amino acids long. CDR3 DNA sequence: TGTGCCAGCAGTGATTACCTCGGATTACAGTATGGCTACACCTTC. Translating gives CASSDYLGLQYGYTF.

This clone was observed a handful of times. The chain has TRBV7-9 and TRBJ1-6; D gene unclear. Germline V gene sequence: CDR1 SEHNR, CDR2 FQNEAQ (reference sequence). The CDR3 totals 16 residues. V was pared by 0 bases and J by 7 bases, with 13 bases between. The chain's CDR3 is CASSLAPPGLNSPLHF. The CDR3, as DNA: TGTGCCAGCAGCTTAGCGCCTCCTGGCCTGAATTCACCCCTCCACTTT. Based on the CDR3 plus reference TRBV7-9 and TRBJ1-6, the full variable domain is DTGVSQNPRHKITKRGQNVTFRCDPISEHNRLYWYRQTLGQGPEFLTYFQNEAQLEKSRLLSDRFSAERPKGSFSTLEIQRTEQGDSAMYLCASSLAPPGLNSPLHFGNGTRLTVT.

V gene TRBV18 combines with J gene TRBJ2-3; 11 nucleotides line up with TRBD2. J was trimmed by 2 bases and V by 1 base; bases with no gene match: 2. Germline V gene data show CDR1 as KGHSH and CDR2 as LQKENI. This CDR3 contains 16 residues. The CDR3 protein is CASSPLAGGPTDTQYF. The CDR3 DNA sequence: TGTGCCAGCTCACCACTAGCGGGGGGGCCCACAGATACGCAGTATTTT. Complete variable domain (other parts from reference TRBV18 and TRBJ2-3): NAGVMQNPRHLVRRRGQEARLRCSPMKGHSHVYWYRQLPEEGLKFMVYLQKENIIDESGMPKERFSAEFPKEGPSILRIQQVVRGDSAAYFCASSPLAGGPTDTQYFGPGTRLTVL.

The chain has TRBV7-3 and TRBJ2-3, with D uncertain. V lost 5 bases and J lost 1, with 13 bases in between. Germline CDR1 SGHTA, CDR2 FQGTGA. This CDR3 has 15 residues. CDR3 sequence (DNA): TGTGCCAGCAGCGCCGCGTTAACCGGCACAGATACGCAGTATTTT. Its translation is CASSAALTGTDTQYF.

The chain employs TRBV5-1 and TRBJ1-2; D is unclear. Trimming pared 4 bases from V and 4 bases from J, leaving 8 bases between. The germline V gene encodes CDR1 SGHRS and CDR2 YFSETQ. The CDR3 spans 12 residues. The CDR3 region is CASSEGLYGYTF. The CDR3 nucleotides read TGCGCCAGCAGCGAGGGCCTCTATGGCTACACCTTC.

The chain employs TRBV6-1 and TRBJ1-4, with 10 bases lining up with TRBD1. This CDR3 has 15 residues. The V gene's germline CDR1 is MNHNS and CDR2 SASEGT. Trimming took 0 bases from V and 7 from J; bases not matched to a gene: 2. DNA for the CDR3: TGTGCCAGCAGTGAAGCCCGGACAGGGGGTGAAAAACTGTTTTTT. Translating gives CASSEARTGGEKLFF.

The chain combines TRBV19 with TRBJ1-3, with 7 positions matching TRBD1. Trimming took 6 bases from V and 8 from J; bases not matched to a gene: 7. The CDR3 totals 13 residues. Germline V gives CDR1 LNHDA, CDR2 SQIVND (reference sequence). As DNA, the CDR3 is TGTGCCAGTAGGCTCAACAGGGGTGACACCATATATTTT. This sequence encodes CASRLNRGDTIYF. Complete variable domain (other parts from reference TRBV19 and TRBJ1-3): DGGITQSPKYLFRKEGQNVTLSCEQNLNHDAMYWYRQDPGQGLRLIYYSQIVNDFQKGDIAEGYSVSREKKESFPLTVTSAQKNPTAFYLCASRLNRGDTIYFGEGSWLTVV.

V is TRBV19 and J is TRBJ1-2, with 9 bases lining up with TRBD1. CDR1 is LNHDA, CDR2 SQIVND, per germline (reference sequence). The CDR3 is made up of 15 amino acids. V was clipped by 6 bases and J by 2 bases; unmatched bases: 7. The CDR3 is CASRDDRGVNYGYTF. DNA of the CDR3: TGTGCCAGTAGAGATGACAGGGGGGTAAACTATGGCTACACCTTC.

The rearrangement uses TRBV3-1 (or the pseudogene TRBV3-2) and TRBJ1-2, with D possibly TRBD1 on 6 matching bases. The length of the CDR3 is 15 residues. The germline gives CDR1 LGHDT, CDR2 YNNKEL (reference sequence). V was trimmed by 0 bases and J by 8 bases, leaving 16 bases between them. The CDR3 coding sequence is TGTGCCAGCAGCCAAGATTTAGCAGGGGTTTGGGGCTACACCTTC. The encoded protein is CASSQDLAGVWGYTF.

This sequence joins TRBV10-3 and TRBJ2-6, with TRBD1 matching over 7 bases. Germline assignment: CDR1 ENHRY and CDR2 SYGVKD. The V segment lost 6 bases and the J segment 0 bases; nucleotides outside the gene matches: 14. The CDR3 has 19 residues. The CDR3 spells CAIRGETGIIDSGANVLTF. CDR3 nucleotides: TGTGCCATCAGGGGGGAGACAGGGATAATTGACTCTGGGGCCAACGTCCTGACTTTC.

This sequence joins TRBV11-3 and TRBJ1-1, with 10 bases matching TRBD1. The CDR3 totals 16 residues. Unmatched junction bases numbered 11, after V lost 5 bases and J lost 5 bases. Looked up from germline, CDR1 is SGHNT and CDR2 is YENEEA. The CDR3 spells CASSHTGTGAGTEAFF. The CDR3 coding sequence is TGTGCCAGCAGCCATACCGGGACAGGGGCGGGGACTGAAGCTTTCTTT.

The genes are TRBV27 and TRBJ1-1, with D maybe TRBD1 (6 bases). The CDR3 length is 15 residues. V was pared by 5 bases and J by 4 bases, with 17 bases between. Germline lookup yields CDR1 MNHEY and CDR2 SMNVEV (reference sequence). The DNA of the CDR3 is TGTGCCAGCAGTCCCAATGGGGTCAGGGGCACTGAAGCTTTCTTT. Residues: CASSPNGVRGTEAFF.

The rearrangement uses TRBV7-9 and TRBJ1-1, with TRBD1 as a possible D gene (5 bases). Germline V gene sequence: CDR1 SEHNR, CDR2 FQNEAQ (reference sequence). V lost 1 base to trimming and J lost 10 bases, with 13 bases between them. The CDR3 contains 13 residues. CDR3 residues: CASSLEGARRAFF. CDR3 bases: TGTGCCAGCAGCTTAGAAGGGGCGAGGAGAGCTTTCTTT.

This chain uses TRBV29-1 with TRBJ2-5; D is possibly TRBD1 (6 bases). Per germline, CDR1 SQVTM and CDR2 ANQGSEA. Trimming took off 4 bases at V and 7 bases at J, with 16 bases between the two ends. There are 13 residues in the CDR3. The CDR3, as DNA: TGCAGCGTTGGCAGTGCAGGGGACGCGACCCAGTACTTC. Residues: CSVGSAGDATQYF.

The table lists this clone with a few counts. This rearrangement joins TRBV3-1 (or the pseudogene TRBV3-2) to TRBJ2-5; 10 bases align to TRBD2. V dropped 1 base and J dropped 5; count of bases not matched to a gene: 7. CDR3 length: 16 amino acids. In germline, CDR1 is LGHDT, CDR2 YNNKEL (reference sequence). The chain's CDR3 is CASSQGPAGGRETQYF. For the CDR3, the DNA is TGTGCCAGCAGCCAAGGCCCAGCGGGGGGGCGGGAGACCCAGTACTTC.

The chain couples TRBV7-9 to TRBJ2-7; TRBD1 agrees at 10 bases. CDR1 SEHNR and CDR2 FQNEAQ come from the germline V gene (reference sequence). J lost 5 bases, V lost 5 bases, and 6 bases had no gene match. The CDR3 is 14 amino acids. The DNA for the CDR3 is TGTGCCAGCAGCACGGGACAGGGGTTGCACGAGCAGTACTTC. Amino acids: CASSTGQGLHEQYF.

Details on this clone: The conserved closing phenylalanine or tryptophan is absent in this CDR3, likely reflecting a read error. The limits of the CDR3 on the DNA are not certain, so only TCRdb's listed CDR3 is given. This rearrangement joins TRBV11-2 to TRBJ1-2. Germline CDR1 and CDR2: SGHAT and FQNNGV. The CDR3 is 11 amino acids long, termini counted. The CDR3: CASSLGGPSII.

J is TRBJ1-5 and V is TRBV19; TRBD1 aligns across 8 bases. CDR1 and CDR2 (germline): LNHDA, SQIVND (reference sequence). The CDR3 sequence is 15 residues long. J gave up 4 bases and V 7 bases, and 9 bases lay outside the gene matches. As DNA, the CDR3 is TGTGCCAGTAACTCGGTCGGACAGGGAAATCAGCCCCAGCATTTT. Its protein is CASNSVGQGNQPQHF.